This T cell receptor beta chain was sequenced during a study of CDR3 diversity in severe acne. CDR1 and CDR2 from the germline V gene are WSHSY and SAAADI. V lost 2 bases, J lost 2 bases, and 7 bases lay in between. CDR3 length: 13 amino acids. MiXCR, run by TCRdb on the PCR reads, gives a single entry per CDR3 protein. The sample contains approximately 97,000 distinct CDR3 sequences, roughly half of which appear only once. V and J are TRBV10-2 and TRBJ2-7; the D is unclear. The TCR originated in a male donor with acne. The sample was blood. DNA for the CDR3: TGCGCCAGCAGTGAGGCTGCCACCTACGAGCAGTACTTC. Translated: CASSEAATYEQYF.